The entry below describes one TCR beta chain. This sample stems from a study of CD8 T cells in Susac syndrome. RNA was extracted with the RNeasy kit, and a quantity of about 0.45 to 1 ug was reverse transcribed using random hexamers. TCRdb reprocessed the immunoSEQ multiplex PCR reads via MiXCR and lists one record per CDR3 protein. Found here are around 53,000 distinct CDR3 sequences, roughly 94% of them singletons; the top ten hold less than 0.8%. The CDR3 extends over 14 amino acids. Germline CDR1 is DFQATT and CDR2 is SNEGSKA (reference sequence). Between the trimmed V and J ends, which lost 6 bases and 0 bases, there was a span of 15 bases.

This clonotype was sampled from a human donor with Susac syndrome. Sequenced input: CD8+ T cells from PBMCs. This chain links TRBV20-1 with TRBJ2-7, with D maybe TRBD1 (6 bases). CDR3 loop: CSAQPRDNSYEQYF. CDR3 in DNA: TGCAGTGCCCAACCCCGGGACAACTCCTACGAGCAGTACTTC.